Reported below is one T cell receptor (beta chain). Sample-barcoded 5' priming and a J-beta primer mix drove a second PCR of about 7 to 11 cycles. MiXCR, run by TCRdb on the 5' RACE reads, gives a single entry per CDR3 protein. The sample holds some 640,000 distinct CDR3 sequences, more than 40% seen once. Germline V CDR1 and CDR2: SQVTM, ANQGSEA. The CDR3 runs to 15 residues. Trimming cost V 2 bases and J 0 bases; bases outside gene matches: 2. This sample was taken from a study of blood T cells in healthy people across ages. Sequenced sample: blood. The V and J genes are TRBV29-1 and TRBJ2-5; 11 bases fit TRBD1. The receptor comes from a woman in her sixties in good health. The CDR3 sequence: CSVERDRGYQETQYF. DNA of the CDR3: TGCAGCGTTGAACGGGACAGGGGGTACCAAGAGACCCAGTACTTC.